A selection of T cell receptor beta chains follows, all from one sample in a study of response to subunit inactivated influenza vaccine. From the RT-PCR reads, TCRdb called clonotypes with MiXCR, one entry per CDR3 protein. The sample shows more than 700,000 distinct CDR3 sequences, 21% of them seen only once. Sequenced here: PBMCs from blood, sampled around 5 days after vaccination. All receptors derive from a man aged 45-65 years who received an inactivated influenza vaccine. CDR3s include the opening cysteine and the closing phenylalanine or tryptophan.

TRBJ2-3,TRBV12-3/TRBV12-4,CASTNAAGQGTDTQYF
TRBJ2-2,TRBV11-3,CASSPGEGGELFF
TRBJ2-1,TRBV7-6,CASSSRDGPYNEQFF
TRBJ2-6,TRBV5-1,CASSTGANVLTF
TRBJ2-4,TRBV18,CASARTRSEENIQYF
TRBJ2-1,TRBV7-9,CASSLGLAARVLEQFF
TRBJ2-3,TRBV30,CAAGRTDTQYF
TRBJ2-2,TRBV29-1,CSVSRETGELFF
TRBJ2-1,TRBV7-9,CASSARDGASYNEQFF
TRBJ2-7,TRBV5-5,CASSLVGPPATQYF
TRBJ1-4,TRBV28,CASSPHRRRNEKLFF
TRBJ1-2,TRBV5-6,CASSSKTVSYGYTF
TRBJ2-7,TRBV5-6,CASSFRRTGIAEGGEQYF
TRBJ2-3,TRBV20-1,CSARRGATADTQYF
TRBJ2-7,TRBV20-1,CSARKYHEQYF
TRBJ2-1,TRBV7-8,CASSTPGTPHNEQFF
TRBJ2-2,TRBV7-3,CASSLSVSGELFF
TRBJ2-1,TRBV20-1,CSARRGQRGHEQFF
TRBJ2-5,TRBV5-1,CASRGQETQYF
TRBJ2-3,TRBV4-2,CASSPLSSGGADTQYF
TRBJ2-3,TRBV20-1,CSARKTGGIDTQYF
TRBJ2-3,TRBV7-8,CASSFSVRGAPDTQYF
TRBJ2-7,TRBV20-1,CSAWTSGISYEQYF
TRBJ1-4,TRBV7-9,CASSPPGTGYEKLFF
TRBJ1-5,TRBV20-1,CSCRQGNQPQHF
TRBJ2-7,TRBV4-3,CASSQFVIASYEQYF
TRBJ2-7,TRBV12-3/TRBV12-4,CASRRDTTYEQYF
TRBJ2-7,TRBV4-2,CASSQEGTGHYEQYF
TRBJ1-2,TRBV18,CASSHRGDYGYTF
TRBJ1-2,TRBV29-1,CSFSYGYTF
TRBJ2-1,TRBV3-1,CASSPRDRGMVQFF
TRBJ2-5,TRBV7-9,CASSWPGLAGVETQYF
TRBJ1-1,TRBV5-1,CASSLGAGWDLNTEAFF